This entry is about one T cell receptor (beta chain). Its antigen remains unidentified. The run used a NextSeq 550. The Human TCR Profiling Kit (MiLaboratory) was used to prepare UMI-labeled 5' RACE TRB cDNA libraries. The full amount of extracted RNA was used for cDNA synthesis, and the full amount of resulting cDNA was used for PCR amplification. Libraries were prepared in parallel using an identical number of PCR cycles. The study's processing was this. With a minimum of two reads required per UMI, MIGEC and MiXCR pulled out about 52,000 +/- 9,100 unique UMI-labeled TRB cDNA molecules from each library. On average, roughly 40,000 +/- 10,000 functional in-frame TRB CDR3 nucleotide clonotypes lacking stop codons were found per library. After each sample was downsampled to 5000 UMI-labeled TRB molecules, VDJtools was used to calculate diversity metrics such as normalized Shannon-Wiener and Chao1. Clonotype-size-weighted physicochemical properties of the central five CDR3 residues (interaction energy, strength, volume and Kidera factor 4) were computed in VDJtools. Each CDR3 protein sequence appears as one entry after TCRdb reprocessed the reads, and no DNA is included. The V and J calls here are based on TCRdb, not the publication. The data table for this sample lists roughly 89,000 distinct CDR3 sequences. Roughly 1.8% of the sample goes to the ten largest clones.

This sample is drawn from a study of CXCR3-negative and CXCR3-positive naive CD8 T cells (dated by TCRdb to about 2019). Background on the whole study: In total, 130 million to 150 million TRB reads were obtained, which works out to roughly 1.5 +/- 0.3 million reads per library. The diversity and physicochemical repertoire analyses included ten to eleven donors pooled from two independent experiments. TRBV-TRBJ cluster analysis included naive subsets from several donors and memory cells from 3 donors. Overall study outcomes, separate from this receptor: Freshly isolated PBMCs were used for most assays because CXCR3 expression partially decreased after cryopreservation. Both naive subsets had comparably high repertoire diversity, while memory CD8+ T cells had much lower repertoire diversity. Similar TRBV-TRBJ usage was shown by naive CXCR3-negative and CXCR3-positive cells from the same donor, whereas distinct patterns were shown by memory cells. TRB CDR3s from CXCR3-positive naive cells showed higher hydrophobicity (lower Kidera factor 4), lower energy, and higher strength and volume indices than CXCR3-negative naive cells. Because surface CD5, which is linked to self-reactivity in mice, was comparable between the naive subsets, TCR interaction strength was also inferred from the physicochemical properties of TRB CDR3s.

Each CD8+ T cell subset was flow-sorted in triplicate, with 250,000 to 350,000 cells per subset placed directly into RLT lysis buffer. To exclude memory contaminants, naive CD8+ T cells were stringently defined as CD45RO-CCR7+CD27+CD95-. Peripheral blood mononuclear cells were isolated from buffy coats using standard density gradient centrifugation. Naive CXCR3-negative and CXCR3-positive CD8+ T cells were flow-sorted using a FACSAria III. An RNeasy Mini Kit was used to extract total RNA from the sorted cells. Including cysteine and phenylalanine, the CDR3 has 17 amino acids. The record lacks a DNA sequence. CDR1 and CDR2 are drawn from the germline V gene: LGHNA, YSLEER.

This chain joins TRBV4-3 to TRBJ2-7; absent DNA, TCRdb's TRBD1 call cannot be checked. This receptor was obtained from a human donor in good health. Some clones in this sample may be carry-over from other donors' samples. Sequencing input: naive CXCR3- CD8+ T cells from blood. The label giving this sample's cell subset or site can be read as: CD45RO-CCR7+CD27+CD95- naive CD8+ T cells lacking CXCR3 (TNR3-). The CDR3: CASSQDPGLESSYEQYF.